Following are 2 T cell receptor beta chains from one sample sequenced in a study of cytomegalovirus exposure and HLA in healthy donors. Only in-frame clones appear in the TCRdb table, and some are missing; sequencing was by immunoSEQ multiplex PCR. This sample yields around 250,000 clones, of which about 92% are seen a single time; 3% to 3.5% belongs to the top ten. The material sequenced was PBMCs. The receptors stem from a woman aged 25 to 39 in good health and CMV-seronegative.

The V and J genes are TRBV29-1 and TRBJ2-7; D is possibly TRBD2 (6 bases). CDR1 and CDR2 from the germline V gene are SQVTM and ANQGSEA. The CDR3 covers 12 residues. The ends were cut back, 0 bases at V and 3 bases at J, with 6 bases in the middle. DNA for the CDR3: TGCAGCGTTGAAGACGGGAGCTACGAGCAGTACTTC. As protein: CSVEDGSYEQYF.

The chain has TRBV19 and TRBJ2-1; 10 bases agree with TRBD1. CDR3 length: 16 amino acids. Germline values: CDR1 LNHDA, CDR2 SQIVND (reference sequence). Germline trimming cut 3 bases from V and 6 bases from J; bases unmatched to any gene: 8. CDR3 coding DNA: TGTGCCAGTAGTATCTTGAGGACAGGGGGTATCAATGAGCAGTTCTTC. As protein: CASSILRTGGINEQFF.